This T cell receptor (beta chain) was recovered during a study of glioma-infiltrating T cells after dendritic cell vaccination. Data came from immunoSEQ multiplex PCR; TCRdb stores just in-frame clones and leaves some out. This table holds some 91,000 clones, 80% to 90% found once. V dropped 3 bases and J dropped 2 bases, with 16 bases sitting between them. Germline assignment: CDR1 LNHDA and CDR2 SQIVND (reference sequence). CDR3 length: 16 amino acids. This clone has a single count. Time point specified: after dendritic cell vaccination, including at tumor progression/relapse. The sequences come from blood, collected after dendritic cell vaccination. The chain recombines TRBV19 with TRBJ1-1, with D unresolved. The sequence was collected from a human donor with glioblastoma. The chain's CDR3 is CASSILQAGRNTEAFF. The CDR3 DNA follows: TGTGCCAGTAGTATTCTTCAGGCAGGTCGCAACACTGAAGCTTTCTTT.